This TCR beta chain came from a study of blood T cell repertoires in COVID-19. For the study at large: Acute-phase and convalescent COVID-19 samples originated in the United States, Italy and Spain. In each case, the material was cDNA or gDNA derived from T cells, B-cell-depleted T cells, or PBMCs.

The germline V gene encodes CDR1 SGHRS and CDR2 YFSETQ. Trimming cost V 0 bases and J 6 bases, with 13 bases left between them. The CDR3 is 14 residues long. Under the authors' procedure: From reference gene primer amplification, estimates of nucleated cell counts were derived. The assay was immunoSEQ multiplex PCR, and TCRdb's table has in-frame clones only and misses some. V and J calls and clone size are those listed in that table; D and trimming were worked out from the DNA. Found here are some 110,000 clones, about 80% of them singletons; the top ten hold 26%. In its sample, this clone was seen a few times.

This sequence was found in a man between 60 and 70 years old with acute or convalescent COVID-19. The chain has TRBV5-1 and TRBJ2-7; a weak D match, TRBD1 (5 bases). Sequences were obtained from peripheral blood. CDR3 sequence reads: CASSLVFRACEQYV. The DNA of the CDR3 is TGCGCCAGCAGCTTGGTTTTCAGGGCATGCGAGCAGTACGTC.